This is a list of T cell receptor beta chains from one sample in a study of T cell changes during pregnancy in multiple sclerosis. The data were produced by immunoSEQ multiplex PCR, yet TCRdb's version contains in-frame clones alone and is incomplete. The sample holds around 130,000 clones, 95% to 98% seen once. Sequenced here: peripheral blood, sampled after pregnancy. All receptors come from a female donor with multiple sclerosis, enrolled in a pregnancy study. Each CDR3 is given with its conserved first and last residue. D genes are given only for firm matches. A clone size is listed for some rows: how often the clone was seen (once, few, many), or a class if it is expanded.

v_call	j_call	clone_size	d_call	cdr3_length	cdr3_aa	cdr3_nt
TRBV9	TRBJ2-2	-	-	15	CASSPTGTLTGELFF	TGTGCCAGCAGCCCAACCGGGACACTCACCGGGGAGCTGTTTTTT
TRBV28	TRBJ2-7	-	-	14	CASSLTGLTYEQYF	TGTGCCAGCAGTTTAACAGGGTTGACCTACGAGCAGTACTTC
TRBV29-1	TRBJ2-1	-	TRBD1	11	CSVGQGNEQFF	TGCAGCGTCGGACAGGGAAATGAGCAGTTCTTC
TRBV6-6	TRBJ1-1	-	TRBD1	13	CASSGQLNTEAFF	TGTGCCAGCTCGGGACAGTTGAACACTGAAGCTTTCTTT
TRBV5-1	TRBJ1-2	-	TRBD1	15	CASSYPGQGAYGYTF	TGCGCCAGCAGCTATCCGGGACAGGGGGCCTATGGCTACACCTTC
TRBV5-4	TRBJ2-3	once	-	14	CASSFLAGTDTQYF	TGTGCCAGCAGCTTTTTAGCCGGCACAGATACGCAGTATTTT
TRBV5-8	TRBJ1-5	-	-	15	CASSASGVRNQPQHF	TGTGCCAGCAGCGCATCAGGGGTACGCAATCAGCCCCAGCATTTT
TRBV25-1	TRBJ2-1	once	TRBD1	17	CASSGDRAAPAYNEQFF	TGTGCCAGCAGTGGAGACAGGGCAGCCCCCGCCTACAATGAGCAGTTCTTC
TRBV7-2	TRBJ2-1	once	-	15	CASSRGSGQRIEQFF	TGTGCCAGCAGCCGGGGGAGCGGCCAGCGGATTGAGCAGTTCTTC
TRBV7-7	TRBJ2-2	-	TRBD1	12	CASSLQGGELFF	TGTGCTAGCAGCTTACAGGGGGGGGAGCTGTTTTTT
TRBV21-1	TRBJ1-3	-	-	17	CASMIPGQDFSGNTIYF	TGTGCCAGCATGATACCGGGACAGGACTTCTCTGGAAACACCATATATTTT
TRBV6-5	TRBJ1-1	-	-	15	CASSFLRLRPSEAFF	TGTGCCAGCAGTTTCCTCAGACTGCGACCTAGCGAAGCTTTCTTT
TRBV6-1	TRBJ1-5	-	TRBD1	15	CASSTGTGIDQPQHF	TGTGCCAGCAGTACCGGGACAGGGATAGATCAGCCCCAGCATTTT
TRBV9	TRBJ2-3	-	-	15	CASSESPGSTDTQYF	TGTGCCAGCAGCGAATCCCCCGGGAGCACAGATACGCAGTATTTT
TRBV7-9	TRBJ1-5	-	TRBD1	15	CASSSSGQGNQPQHF	TGTGCCAGCAGCTCCTCGGGACAGGGCAATCAGCCCCAGCATTTT
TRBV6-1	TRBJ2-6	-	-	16	CASSAVPHSGANVLTF	TGTGCCAGCAGTGCGGTGCCGCACTCTGGGGCCAACGTCCTGACTTTC
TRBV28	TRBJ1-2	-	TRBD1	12	CAITGGGLGYTF	TGTGCCATCACAGGGGGGGGGCTGGGCTACACCTTC
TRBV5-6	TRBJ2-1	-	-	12	CASSSPRDGKFF	TGTGCCAGCAGCTCTCCGCGGGATGGGAAGTTCTTC
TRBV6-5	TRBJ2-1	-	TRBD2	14	CASSKLAGVNEQFF	TGTGCCAGCAGCAAGCTAGCGGGAGTCAATGAGCAGTTCTTC
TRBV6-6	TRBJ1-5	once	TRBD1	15	CASSLDRGRNQPQHF	TGTGCCAGCAGCCTCGACAGGGGGCGGAATCAGCCCCAGCATTTT
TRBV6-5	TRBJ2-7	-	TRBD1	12	CASSKGQGLQYF	TGTGCCAGCAGCAAGGGACAGGGTTTGCAGTACTTC
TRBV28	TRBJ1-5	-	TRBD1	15	CASSLAGGKSQPQHF	TGTGCCAGCAGCTTAGCAGGGGGAAAGTCTCAGCCCCAGCATTTT
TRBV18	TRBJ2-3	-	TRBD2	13	CASSRGLADTQYF	TGTGCCAGCTCAAGGGGACTAGCAGATACGCAGTATTTT
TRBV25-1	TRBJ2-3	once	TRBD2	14	CASRVSGSADTQYF	TGTGCCAGCAGGGTTAGCGGGAGTGCAGATACGCAGTATTTT
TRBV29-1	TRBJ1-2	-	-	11	CSVGLPYGYTF	TGCAGCGTTGGGCTCCCCTATGGCTACACCTTC
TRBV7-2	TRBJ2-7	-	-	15	CASSLEWASPYEQYF	TGTGCCAGCAGCTTAGAGTGGGCGAGCCCCTACGAGCAGTACTTC
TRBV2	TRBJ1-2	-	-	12	CASSAPQLTGNF	TGTGCCAGCAGTGCCCCCCAACTCACAGGCAACTTC
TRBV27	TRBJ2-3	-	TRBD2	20	CASSPGTSGSGSWATDTQYF	TGTGCCAGCAGTCCGGGGACTAGCGGGAGCGGGAGTTGGGCCACAGATACGCAGTATTTT
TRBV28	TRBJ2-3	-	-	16	CASSLGVRAGTDTQYF	TGTGCCAGCAGTTTGGGCGTGAGGGCGGGCACAGATACGCAGTATTTT
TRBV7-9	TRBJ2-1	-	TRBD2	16	CASSGRLAGGPVEQFF	TGTGCCAGCAGCGGCAGACTAGCGGGAGGGCCGGTTGAGCAGTTCTTC
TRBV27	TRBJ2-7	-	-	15	CASSLRLGGTYEQYF	TGTGCCAGCAGTTTACGGCTAGGCGGGACCTACGAGCAGTACTTC
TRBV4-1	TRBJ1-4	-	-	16	CASSQGGIATNEKLFF	TGCGCCAGCAGCCAGGGAGGGATAGCAACTAATGAAAAACTGTTTTTT
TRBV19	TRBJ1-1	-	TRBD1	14	CASTQGVLNTEAFF	TGTGCCAGTACCCAGGGGGTCCTGAACACTGAAGCTTTCTTT
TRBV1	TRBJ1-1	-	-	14	CTSSQDTGDTEAFF	TGCACCAGCAGCCAAGATACAGGGGATACTGAAGCTTTCTTT
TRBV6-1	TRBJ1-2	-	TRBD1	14	CASRTDRAVYGYTF	TGTGCCAGCAGAACGGACAGGGCGGTTTATGGCTACACCTTC
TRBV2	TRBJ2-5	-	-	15	CASSKSPASPETQYF	TGTGCCAGTAGCAAGTCTCCCGCCTCCCCAGAGACCCAGTACTTC
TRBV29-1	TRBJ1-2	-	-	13	CSVVSGVNYGYTF	TGCAGCGTTGTATCCGGGGTTAACTATGGCTACACCTTC
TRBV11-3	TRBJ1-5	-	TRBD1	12	CASIPQGEPQHF	TGTGCCAGCATCCCACAGGGGGAGCCCCAGCATTTT
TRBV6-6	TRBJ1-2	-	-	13	CASSLQGDYGYTF	TGTGCCAGCAGCCTACAGGGTGACTATGGCTACACCTTC
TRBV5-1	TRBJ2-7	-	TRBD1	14	CASSKDRAVNEQYF	TGCGCCAGCAGCAAGGACAGGGCAGTGAACGAGCAGTACTTC
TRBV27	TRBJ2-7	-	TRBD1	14	CASSLRDRGSEQYF	TGTGCCAGCAGTTTAAGGGACAGGGGGTCCGAGCAGTACTTC
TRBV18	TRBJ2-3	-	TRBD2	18	CASSPPGGLAGVTDTQYF	TGTGCCAGCTCACCACCGGGGGGTCTAGCGGGCGTCACAGATACGCAGTATTTT